Detailed here is one T cell receptor beta chain. The data stem from a study of blood T cell repertoires in COVID-19. Across the study: In each case, the material was cDNA or gDNA derived from T cells, B-cell-depleted T cells, or PBMCs.

Profiled with immunoSEQ multiplex PCR; TCRdb holds only in-frame clones, not every one. The sample records 85,000 to 110,000 clones, about nine tenths being singletons. Germline V lookup: CDR1 LGHNT, CDR2 FRNRAP. This CDR3 comprises 15 residues. V lost 6 bases to trimming and J lost 4 bases; unmatched junction nucleotides: 9. Sequencing was done on a sample of peripheral blood. The sequence came from a woman of 80 years or more in a cohort sampled during active COVID-19. The J gene is TRBJ2-1, the V gene TRBV12-5; 7 nucleotides line up with TRBD1. The CDR3 loop is CASGYRQGRYNEQFF. CDR3 nucleotide sequence: TGTGCTAGTGGCTACCGACAGGGTCGGTACAATGAGCAGTTCTTC.